The 30 T cell receptor beta chains given below trace back to one sample, sequenced in a study of blood T cell repertoires in COVID-19. Clones were sequenced by immunoSEQ multiplex PCR, and TCRdb holds only the in-frame ones, with some missing. Of just under 350,000 clones listed, more than 75% are singletons. The specimen sequenced was peripheral blood. These receptors were collected from a woman aged 50 to 60 with COVID-19, enrolled during active disease.

This clone was seen once. The rearrangement links TRBV9 to TRBJ2-1; TRBD2 matches at 12 bases. Germline CDR1 and CDR2: SGDLS and YYNGEE. The CDR3 has 14 residues. After removal of 5 bases from V and 7 bases from J, the junction contained 4 bases not matched to a gene. The CDR3 reads CASRGGTSGNEQFF. Written as DNA, the CDR3 is TGTGCCAGCAGGGGTGGGACTAGCGGGAATGAGCAGTTCTTC.

The chain is built from TRBV9 and TRBJ2-3, with TRBD2 identical over 10 bases. Germline V gene data show CDR1 as SGDLS and CDR2 as YYNGEE. J was trimmed by 3 bases and V by 0 bases; bases with no gene match: 4. The CDR3 runs to 16 residues. CDR3 region: CASSVDLAGATDTQYF. DNA for the CDR3: TGTGCCAGCAGCGTAGATCTAGCGGGAGCAACAGATACGCAGTATTTT.

Only one count was recorded for this clone. J is TRBJ2-7 and V is TRBV6-5; TRBD2 matches at 8 bases. This CDR3 is built from 15 residues. The germline CDR1 and CDR2 sequences are MNHEY and SVGAGI. The ends lost 7 bases at V and 2 bases at J; junction bases unmatched: 10. For the CDR3, the DNA is TGTGCCAGCATTAAAGGGGAGCGGGGGACCTACGAGCAGTACTTC. Encoded protein: CASIKGERGTYEQYF.

The CDR3 loop reads CASSLGGQGAFTALAKNIQYF. The CDR3 DNA is TGTGCCAGCAGCTTAGGGGGACAAGGAGCTTTTACCGCGCTAGCCAAAAACATTCAGTACTTC. V usage is TRBV7-8 and J usage is TRBJ2-4; D possibly corresponds to TRBD1 (6 bases). CDR1 SGHVS and CDR2 FQNEAQ come from the germline V gene. This CDR3 contains 21 residues. The V end lost 1 base, the J end lost 0 bases, and 25 bases lay between the germline ends. Variable domain in full (rest from reference TRBV7-8 and TRBJ2-4): GAGVSQSPRYKVAKRGQDVALRCDPISGHVSLFWYQQALGQGPEFLTYFQNEAQLDKSGLPSDRFFAERPEGSVSTLKIQRTQQEDSAVYLCASSLGGQGAFTALAKNIQYFGAGTRLSVL.

The gene calls are TRBV3-1 (or the pseudogene TRBV3-2) and TRBJ2-2, with 7 bases fitting TRBD1. Germline values: CDR1 LGHDT, CDR2 YNNKEL (reference sequence). The CDR3 spans 15 residues. The trim removed 1 base at V and 5 bases at J, leaving 4 bases unmatched. The CDR3 region is CASSQGDRRTGELFF. DNA of the CDR3: TGTGCCAGCAGCCAAGGGGACAGAAGGACCGGGGAGCTGTTTTTT.

The CDR3 DNA follows: TGTGCCAGCTCACCACAGCGGGGGACCTACGAGCAGTACTTC. It is translated as CASSPQRGTYEQYF. The V gene is TRBV18, the J gene TRBJ2-7; 8 positions agree with TRBD2. This CDR3 is 14 amino acids long. Per germline, CDR1 KGHSH and CDR2 LQKENI. Trimming cost V 1 base and J 2 bases; bases outside gene matches: 1. Complete variable domain (other parts from reference TRBV18 and TRBJ2-7): NAGVMQNPRHLVRRRGQEARLRCSPMKGHSHVYWYRQLPEEGLKFMVYLQKENIIDESGMPKERFSAEFPKEGPSILRIQQVVRGDSAAYFCASSPQRGTYEQYFGPGTRLTVT.

The V gene is TRBV24-1, the J gene TRBJ2-1; D is uncertain. Per the germline V gene, CDR1 is KGHDR and CDR2 is SFDVKD. The CDR3 consists of 18 residues. V shed 1 base and J shed 4 bases, with 19 bases lying between them. CDR3 protein: CATSDLRDPHGHYNEQFF. CDR3 coding DNA: TGTGCCACCAGTGATTTACGCGACCCGCATGGGCATTACAATGAGCAGTTCTTC.

This clone was seen only once. The chain uses TRBV19 and TRBJ2-5, with D perhaps matching TRBD2 (6 bases). Trimming removed 3 bases from V and 5 bases from J, with 13 bases in between. The CDR3 runs to 14 residues. The germline gives CDR1 LNHDA, CDR2 SQIVND (reference sequence). For the CDR3, the DNA is TGTGCCAGTAGTATGAGGACGGCGGGGGAGACCCAGTACTTC. Translation: CASSMRTAGETQYF.

This clone was found a few times. The rearrangement joins TRBV24-1 to TRBJ2-1, with 8 bases aligning to TRBD1. The CDR3 runs to 14 residues. CDR1 is KGHDR, CDR2 SFDVKD, per germline. V dropped 2 bases and J dropped 9; count of bases not matched to a gene: 5. The CDR3 protein is CATSDSQGAFEQFF. The CDR3 nucleotides are TGTGCCACCAGTGATTCCCAGGGGGCTTTTGAGCAGTTCTTC.

This clone was seen a handful of times. Different DNA sequences within this sample yield the same CDR3. The chain has TRBV19 and TRBJ1-3, with 7 bases identical to TRBD1. Looked up from germline, CDR1 is LNHDA and CDR2 is SQIVND (reference sequence). Trimming at V came to 7 bases and at J to 0 bases, leaving 0 bases not matched to a gene. This CDR3 contains 13 residues. CDR3 protein: CASNRGSGNTIYF. CDR3 DNA sequence: TGTGCCAGTAACAGGGGCTCTGGAAACACCATATATTTT.

This rearrangement joins TRBV20-1 to TRBJ2-2; no firm D call. From germline, CDR1 is DFQATT and CDR2 SNEGSKA (reference sequence). The ends were cut back, 3 bases at V and 3 bases at J, with 8 bases in the middle. This CDR3 region has 13 residues. The CDR3 loop is CSASAYHTGELFF. DNA for the CDR3: TGCAGTGCTAGTGCCTACCACACCGGGGAGCTGTTTTTT.

V gene TRBV6-2 or TRBV6-3 combines with J gene TRBJ2-5, with 7 bases fitting TRBD2. Looked up from germline, CDR1 is MNHEY and CDR2 is SVGEGT. This CDR3 comprises 19 residues. Unmatched junction bases numbered 16, after V lost 2 bases and J lost 1 base. CDR3 in amino acids: CASSYPNHWLADTQETQYF. CDR3 coding DNA: TGTGCCAGCAGTTACCCGAACCACTGGCTAGCGGATACCCAAGAGACCCAGTACTTC.

J is TRBJ2-2 and V is TRBV7-2; 8 bases are shared with TRBD2. CDR3 length: 16 amino acids. V lost 4 bases to trimming and J lost 6 bases; unmatched junction nucleotides: 10. Germline assignment: CDR1 SGHTA and CDR2 FQGNSA. The CDR3 DNA is TGTGCCAGCAGCTATATAGCGGGAATGGTATCCGGGGAGCTGTTTTTT. It translates to CASSYIAGMVSGELFF.

This rearrangement joins TRBV30 to TRBJ1-1; D possibly corresponds to TRBD1 (5 bases). Trimming took off 4 bases at V and 0 bases at J, with 12 bases between the two ends. CDR1 is GTSNPN and CDR2 is SVGIG in the germline V gene (reference sequence). The CDR3 loop spans 14 amino acids. This chain's CDR3 is CAWIGGYMNTEAFF. In nucleotides, the CDR3 is TGTGCCTGGATCGGGGGGTATATGAACACTGAAGCTTTCTTT.

This chain uses TRBV19 with TRBJ2-7, with a possible D match to TRBD2 (6 bases). The CDR3 spans 15 residues. Trimming removed 5 bases from V and 0 bases from J, with 14 bases in between. Germline-derived CDR1 and CDR2 are LNHDA and SQIVND (reference sequence). CDR3 nucleotides: TGTGCCAGTAGTTATCCATCGGGGGACTCCTACGAGCAGTACTTC. Its protein product is CASSYPSGDSYEQYF.

The rearrangement uses TRBV6-2 or TRBV6-3 and TRBJ2-1; 7 bases fit TRBD2. With V trimmed by 4 bases and J by 7 bases, 10 bases remained unmatched. The germline V gene has CDR1 MNHEY and CDR2 SVGEGT. This CDR3 comprises 15 residues. CDR3 loop: CASSFRDYWRNEQFF. For the CDR3, the DNA is TGTGCCAGCAGTTTCCGGGACTACTGGAGGAATGAGCAGTTCTTC.

The genes are TRBV6-5 and TRBJ1-5; D gene uncertain. V dropped 0 bases and J dropped 1 base, with 10 bases sitting between them. CDR1 MNHEY and CDR2 SVGAGI come from the germline V gene. This CDR3 is 16 amino acids long. The CDR3 bases are TGTGCCAGCAGTTACTCCCCCTTAGTGAGCAATCAGCCCCAGCATTTT. Protein product: CASSYSPLVSNQPQHF.

V usage is TRBV19 and J usage is TRBJ1-1; tentative D call: TRBD1 (6 bases). Germline assignment: CDR1 LNHDA and CDR2 SQIVND (reference sequence). V was clipped by 6 bases and J by 6 bases, with 17 bases between them. The CDR3 length is 14 residues. The CDR3 DNA sequence: TGTGCCAGTAGAGAGGGGGGGGCGGGCTCTGAAGCTTTCTTT. It is translated as CASREGGAGSEAFF.

V is TRBV9 and J is TRBJ1-1; TRBD1 might be the D (5 bases). Trimming took off 3 bases at V and 2 bases at J, with 11 bases between the two ends. Germline CDR1 reads SGDLS; CDR2 reads YYNGEE. The CDR3 has 14 amino acids. The chain's CDR3 is CASSARGGNTEAFF. The DNA of the CDR3 is TGTGCCAGCAGCGCGCGGGGGGGTAACACTGAAGCTTTCTTT.

The chain carries TRBV24-1 and TRBJ2-1; 9 nucleotides align to TRBD2. Per germline, CDR1 KGHDR and CDR2 SFDVKD. Trimming cost V 0 bases and J 12 bases; bases outside gene matches: 11. CDR3 length equals 16 residues. CDR3: CATSDLEASGNTRQFF. CDR3 sequence (DNA): TGTGCCACCAGTGATTTGGAGGCTAGCGGGAACACTAGGCAGTTCTTC.

In nucleotides, the CDR3 is TGTGCCAGCAACGAAAACCACAGGGTTCACCAGCCCCAGCATTTT. Amino acids: CASNENHRVHQPQHF. This chain links TRBV6-6 with TRBJ1-5; weak D call: TRBD1 (6 bases). The V end lost 7 bases, the J end lost 7 bases, and 20 bases lay between the germline ends. Germline CDR1 MNHNY, CDR2 SVGAGI (reference sequence). The CDR3 totals 15 residues.

The gene calls are TRBV15 and TRBJ2-2, with 10 bases that match TRBD2. V shed 6 bases, J shed 7 bases, and the junction held 5 bases outside the gene matches. CDR3 length: 14 amino acids. Per the germline V gene, CDR1 is LNHNV and CDR2 is YYDKDF (reference sequence). The CDR3 loop is CATRSSGSDGELFF. The CDR3 DNA sequence: TGTGCCACCAGATCTAGCGGGAGTGACGGGGAGCTGTTTTTT.

The chain joins TRBV19 to TRBJ2-4; D might be TRBD2 (6 bases). V shed 1 base and J shed 3 bases, with 7 bases lying between them. The CDR3 extends over 14 amino acids. Germline lookup yields CDR1 LNHDA and CDR2 SQIVND (reference sequence). Here the CDR3 reads CASSIGGGKNIQYF. The CDR3 DNA reads TGTGCCAGTAGTATAGGGGGAGGCAAAAACATTCAGTACTTC. Complete variable domain (other parts from reference TRBV19 and TRBJ2-4): DGGITQSPKYLFRKEGQNVTLSCEQNLNHDAMYWYRQDPGQGLRLIYYSQIVNDFQKGDIAEGYSVSREKKESFPLTVTSAQKNPTAFYLCASSIGGGKNIQYFGAGTRLSVL.

The chain links TRBV30 to TRBJ1-1; D perhaps matches TRBD1 (5 bases). Per the germline V gene, CDR1 is GTSNPN and CDR2 is SVGIG (reference sequence). This CDR3 is built from 13 residues. V lost 8 bases, J lost 1 base, and 14 bases lay in between. In DNA, the CDR3 is TGTGCCAGAGAATCAACAGGGAACACTGAAGCTTTCTTT. The encoded protein is CARESTGNTEAFF.

V gene TRBV19 combines with J gene TRBJ2-1; D perhaps matches TRBD2 (5 bases). CDR3 size: 12 residues. From germline, CDR1 is LNHDA and CDR2 SQIVND (reference sequence). Trimming removed 5 bases at V and 8 bases at J, with 10 bases between. The CDR3 region is CASSWSGDEQFF. The CDR3 nucleotides read TGTGCCAGTAGTTGGAGCGGCGATGAGCAGTTCTTC. The full variable domain, completed using reference TRBV19 and TRBJ2-1, is DGGITQSPKYLFRKEGQNVTLSCEQNLNHDAMYWYRQDPGQGLRLIYYSQIVNDFQKGDIAEGYSVSREKKESFPLTVTSAQKNPTAFYLCASSWSGDEQFFGPGTRLTVL.

The V and J genes are TRBV11-3 and TRBJ2-1; D might be TRBD2 (7 bases). V lost 5 bases and J 4 bases, leaving 21 bases between the germline ends. The V gene's germline CDR1 is SGHNT and CDR2 YENEEA. The length of the CDR3 is 17 residues. The CDR3 coding sequence is TGTGCCAGCAGCCCCTTGGCGGGGGCTAGGGTTTACAATGAGCAGTTCTTC. Translated, it gives CASSPLAGARVYNEQFF. Full variable domain (rest looked up from reference TRBV11-3 and TRBJ2-1): EAGVVQSPRYKIIEKKQPVAFWCNPISGHNTLYWYLQNLGQGPELLIRYENEEAVDDSQLPKDRFSAERLKGVDSTLKIQPAELGDSAVYLCASSPLAGARVYNEQFFGPGTRLTVL.

The chain joins TRBV18 to TRBJ2-4; 7 positions match TRBD1. Trimming took 4 bases from V and 5 from J; bases not matched to a gene: 5. CDR1 is KGHSH and CDR2 is LQKENI in the germline V gene. This CDR3 spans 14 amino acids. The DNA of the CDR3 is TGTGCCAGCTCACGGGGGACAGCTCAAAACATTCAGTACTTC. Translated: CASSRGTAQNIQYF.

The rearrangement joins TRBV7-7 to TRBJ2-1; 11 bases are a match to TRBD2. The CDR3 sequence is 16 residues long. V gave up 2 bases and J gave up 7 bases; unmatched junction bases: 7. Germline V gene lookup returns CDR1 SSHAT and CDR2 FNYEAQ (reference sequence). The CDR3 bases are TGTGCCAGCAGCTTAAGCCGACTAGCGGGAAGGAATGAGCAGTTCTTC. Protein: CASSLSRLAGRNEQFF.

V usage is TRBV11-3 and J usage is TRBJ1-2; the match to TRBD1 covers 7 bases. Germline assignment: CDR1 SGHNT and CDR2 YENEEA. CDR3 length: 14 residues. Trimming removed 5 bases from V and 5 bases from J; junction bases left unmatched: 8. The chain's CDR3 is CASSLQGTMYGYTF. CDR3 DNA: TGTGCCAGCAGCCTACAGGGGACCATGTATGGCTACACCTTC.

The chain has TRBV7-9 and TRBJ2-1; D perhaps matches TRBD1 (5 bases). The CDR3 runs 13 residues. Trimming took off 0 bases at V and 9 bases at J, with 9 bases between the two ends. Germline assignment: CDR1 SEHNR and CDR2 FQNEAQ (reference sequence). For the CDR3, the DNA is TGTGCCAGCAGCTTAGCGAAGGGGATTGAGCAGTTCTTC. Protein product: CASSLAKGIEQFF.